The 6 T cell receptor beta chains given below trace back to one sample, sequenced in a study of identical twins. MiXCR was run by TCRdb on the 5' RACE reads, yielding one entry per CDR3 protein. The sample consists of 100,000 to 110,000 distinct CDR3 sequences, 5.9% of them appearing once. Sequenced input: memory T cells sorted from blood. The origin of the receptors is a woman aged 45 to 65 in good health.

This clonotype came up many times. V usage is TRBV12-3 or TRBV12-4 and J usage is TRBJ2-2, with 14 bases lining up with TRBD2. This CDR3 has 18 residues. V was pared by 7 bases and J by 4 bases, with 11 bases of the junction left unmatched. CDR3 bases: TGTGCCAGCACCCCGGGACTAGCGGGAGCCCGTGGCACCGGGGAGCTGTTTTTT. Residues: CASTPGLAGARGTGELFF.

This clonotype was seen repeatedly, ten times or more. The chain employs TRBV4-2 and TRBJ2-5; 12 positions agree with TRBD1. Germline CDR1 and CDR2: LGHNA and YNFKEQ. This CDR3 region has 18 residues. Trimming cost V 0 bases and J 5 bases; bases outside gene matches: 10. The CDR3 sequence is CASSQEGSAGQGAETQYF. The CDR3 nucleotides read TGTGCCAGCAGCCAAGAAGGTTCAGCGGGACAGGGGGCTGAGACCCAGTACTTC.

The V gene is TRBV5-4, the J gene TRBJ2-7, with 7 bases fitting TRBD1. With V trimmed by 1 base and J by 4 bases, 2 bases remained unmatched. Germline V lookup: CDR1 SGHNT, CDR2 YYREEE (reference sequence). This CDR3 spans 13 amino acids. The CDR3 sequence is CASSLNRGYEQYF. CDR3 nucleotides: TGTGCCAGCAGCTTGAACAGGGGTTACGAGCAGTACTTC.

This clonotype appeared many times. The genes are TRBV4-2 and TRBJ2-4; 7 bases match TRBD2. Trimming took 8 bases from V and 4 from J; bases not matched to a gene: 8. This CDR3 has 14 residues. From germline, CDR1 is LGHNA and CDR2 YNFKEQ. CDR3 sequence (DNA): TGTGCCAGCGGAAAAACTAGCGATAAAAACATTCAGTACTTC. Residues: CASGKTSDKNIQYF.

This clonotype was counted ten times or more. The chain uses TRBV4-1 and TRBJ2-7; 10 bases match TRBD2. J lost 0 bases, V lost 0 bases, and 5 bases had no gene match. Per germline, CDR1 MGHRA and CDR2 YSYEKL. The CDR3 extends over 17 amino acids. In DNA form, the CDR3 reads TGCGCCAGCAGCCAAGATTTAGCGGGAGGACCCTCCTACGAGCAGTACGTC. Translation: CASSQDLAGGPSYEQYV.

This clonotype was picked up many times. The chain employs TRBV12-3 or TRBV12-4 and TRBJ1-5, with D perhaps matching TRBD1 (5 bases). Trimming removed 5 bases at V and 7 bases at J, with 15 bases between. The CDR3 loop spans 14 amino acids. The CDR3 bases are TGTGCCAGCAGTCCTGTGGGGGTGGACCAGCCCCAGCATTTT. Translating gives CASSPVGVDQPQHF.